The entry below describes one T cell receptor beta chain. This sample is drawn from a study of blood T cells in healthy people across ages. This CDR3 has 13 residues. Trimming cost V 8 bases and J 2 bases, with 12 bases left between them. CDR1 and CDR2 from the germline V gene are MNHNY and SVGAGI (reference sequence). The second PCR ran roughly 7 to 11 cycles with a sample-barcoded 5' primer and J-beta primers. From the 5' RACE reads, TCRdb called clonotypes with MiXCR, one entry per CDR3 protein. The sample shows about 1 million distinct CDR3 sequences, roughly 45% of them seen only once. The sample was blood. The receptor was isolated from a woman aged 55-69 years in good health. The rearrangement links TRBV6-6 to TRBJ1-2; the D gene is possibly TRBD1 (5 bases). The CDR3 spells CASESRGNYGYTF. The CDR3 nucleotides are TGTGCCAGCGAGTCGAGGGGAAACTATGGCTACACCTTC.